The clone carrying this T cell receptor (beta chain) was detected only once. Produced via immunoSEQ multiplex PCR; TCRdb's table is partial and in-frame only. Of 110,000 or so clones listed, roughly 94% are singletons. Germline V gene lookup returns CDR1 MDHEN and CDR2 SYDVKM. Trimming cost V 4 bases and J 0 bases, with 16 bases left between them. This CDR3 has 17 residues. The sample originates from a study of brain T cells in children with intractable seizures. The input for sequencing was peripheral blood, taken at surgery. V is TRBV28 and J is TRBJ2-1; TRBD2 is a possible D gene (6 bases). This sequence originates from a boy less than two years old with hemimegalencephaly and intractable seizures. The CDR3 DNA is TGTGCCAGCAGTTCGGTCGGAGGGCCGGGCTCCTACAATGAGCAGTTCTTC. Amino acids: CASSSVGGPGSYNEQFF. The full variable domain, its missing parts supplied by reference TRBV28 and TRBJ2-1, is DVKVTQSSRYLVKRTGEKVFLECVQDMDHENMFWYRQDPGLGLRLIYFSYDVKMKEKGDIPEGYSVSREKKERFSLILESASTNQTSMYLCASSSVGGPGSYNEQFFGPGTRLTVL.